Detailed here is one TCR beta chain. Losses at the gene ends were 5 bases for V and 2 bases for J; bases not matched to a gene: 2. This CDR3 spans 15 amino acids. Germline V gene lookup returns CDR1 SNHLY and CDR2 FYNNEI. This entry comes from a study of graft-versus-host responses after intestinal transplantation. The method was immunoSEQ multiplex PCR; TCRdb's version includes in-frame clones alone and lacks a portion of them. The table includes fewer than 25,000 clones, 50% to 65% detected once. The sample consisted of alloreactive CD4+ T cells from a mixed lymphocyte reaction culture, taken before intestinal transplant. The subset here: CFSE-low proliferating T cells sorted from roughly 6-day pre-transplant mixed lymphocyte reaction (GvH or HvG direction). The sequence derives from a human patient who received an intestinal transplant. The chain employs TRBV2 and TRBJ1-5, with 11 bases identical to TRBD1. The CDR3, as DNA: TGTGCCAGCAGTCGGGACAGGGGGGGCAATCAGCCCCAGCATTTT. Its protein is CASSRDRGGNQPQHF.